A selection of T cell receptor beta chains follows, all from one sample in a study of OX40 agonist ivuxolimab in advanced cancers. Using immunoSEQ multiplex PCR, the repertoire was profiled, and TCRdb retains in-frame clones only, with some absent. This table has 84,000 or so clones, roughly 90% appearing once. The source was CD4+ or CD8+ T cells sorted from blood, collected in a trial of the OX40 agonist ivuxolimab. Receptors originate from an adult with an advanced solid tumor such as melanoma, head and neck, liver or kidney cancer. The CDR3 runs from the conserved cysteine through the conserved F or W. The order of the fields is J gene, D gene, clone size, V gene, CDR3 DNA, CDR3 protein. D genes are given only for firm matches. Clone size, where shown, is once, few, many, or a class for clones that have expanded.

TRBJ1-2 | TRBD1 | . | TRBV10-1 | TGCGCCAGCAGTGATGAGAGACAGGGACAGGATGGCTACACCTTC | CASSDERQGQDGYTF
TRBJ1-4 | . | once | TRBV5-1 | TGCGCCAGCAGCTTATTCGGGGATCTGAAAGGCGAAAAACTGTTTTTT | CASSLFGDLKGEKLFF
TRBJ1-2 | . | . | TRBV10-3 | TGTGCCATCAGTCCTGACCGGGACAATGGCTACACCTTC | CAISPDRDNGYTF
TRBJ2-2 | . | . | TRBV11-2 | TGTGCCAGCAGCTCCCTCCTCGGGGCCGGGGAGCTGTTTTTT | CASSSLLGAGELFF
TRBJ2-7 | . | few | TRBV4-2 | TGTGCCAGCAGCCAAGAAATTAGCTACGAGCAGTACTTC | CASSQEISYEQYF
TRBJ1-6 | . | . | TRBV9 | TGTGCCAGCAGCGCTACGACAGATAGCTCCTATAATTCACCCCTCCACTTT | CASSATTDSSYNSPLHF
TRBJ1-2 | . | . | TRBV29-1 | TGCAGCGCCCCACGAGGGCGGGAGAGTGGCTACACCTTC | CSAPRGRESGYTF
TRBJ2-2 | TRBD1 | . | TRBV5-1 | TGCGCCAGCAGCGCCGGGACAGGGGACACCGGGGAGCTGTTTTTT | CASSAGTGDTGELFF
TRBJ1-2 | . | . | TRBV19 | TGTGCCAGTAGTGGGCGACAGTATGGCTACACCTTC | CASSGRQYGYTF
TRBJ1-2 | . | once | TRBV9 | TGTGCCAGCAGCGTAGGCCGGCGGAACTATGGCTACACCTTC | CASSVGRRNYGYTF
TRBJ1-2 | TRBD1 | . | TRBV19 | TGTGCCAGTAGTCTCTTTCCGGGACAGGGGGCCTATGGCTACACCTTC | CASSLFPGQGAYGYTF
TRBJ1-5 | . | few | TRBV6-5 | TGTGCCAGCAGCACCGGACAAAGCAATCAGCCCCAGCATTTT | CASSTGQSNQPQHF
TRBJ1-2 | TRBD1 | medium-sized | TRBV25-1 | TGTGCCAGCAGCAGGGACAGGGGGAGCTACACCTTC | CASSRDRGSYTF
TRBJ2-1 | . | . | TRBV12-5 | TGTGCTAGTGGTTTGAGCAATGAGCAGTTCTTC | CASGLSNEQFF
TRBJ1-1 | . | few | TRBV12-5 | TGTGCTAGTGGGGGGCAGGTGAACACTGAAGCTTTCTTT | CASGGQVNTEAFF
TRBJ1-5 | . | once | TRBV6-1 | TGTGCCAGCAGTGAAGCAAGTGGAGGGAGCAATCAGCCCCAGCATTTT | CASSEASGGSNQPQHF
TRBJ1-5 | . | once | TRBV10-3 | TGTGCCATCAGTGGAGGACAGTTCAATCAGCCCCAGCATTTT | CAISGGQFNQPQHF
TRBJ1-2 | TRBD1 | . | TRBV6-5 | TGTGCCAGCAGTCGCTCAGACAGGGGTTATGGCTACACCTTC | CASSRSDRGYGYTF
TRBJ2-1 | TRBD1 | . | TRBV7-2 | TGTGCCAGCAGCTTCGGGACAGGGACCTTCAATGAGCAGTTCTTC | CASSFGTGTFNEQFF
TRBJ1-6 | . | . | TRBV5-1 | TGCGCCAGCAGCCTGGGAGAGGGGGTTTCACCCCTCCACTTT | CASSLGEGVSPLHF
TRBJ1-1 | . | once | TRBV6-5 | TGTGCCAGCAGTTACTCCTCAGCAGGGCAGAACACTGAAGCTTTCTTT | CASSYSSAGQNTEAFF
TRBJ1-1 | . | once | TRBV6-5 | TGTGCCAGCAGTTTCTTTGGGGTTGCGAACACTGAAGCTTTCTTT | CASSFFGVANTEAFF
TRBJ2-7 | . | . | TRBV4-1 | TGCGCCAGCAGCCAAGATGACAGGGAGGGGATCTACGAGCAGTACTTC | CASSQDDREGIYEQYF
TRBJ2-1 | . | . | TRBV7-9 | TGTGCCAGCAGCTTAAAAGGGTACGGGGGCGGGGCTAATGAGCAGTTCTTC | CASSLKGYGGGANEQFF
TRBJ1-2 | . | . | TRBV5-4 | TGTGCCAGCAGCCTTCGCCTAAGTAGGGATGGCTACACCTTC | CASSLRLSRDGYTF
TRBJ1-5 | TRBD1 | . | TRBV29-1 | TGCAGCGTTGGGCAGGGGGGGAATCAGCCCCAGCATTTT | CSVGQGGNQPQHF
TRBJ2-7 | TRBD2 | . | TRBV9 | TGTGCCAGCAGCGCGGGGACTAGCGGGGGGTTTTACGAGCAGTACTTC | CASSAGTSGGFYEQYF
TRBJ2-3 | TRBD2 | . | TRBV7-2 | TGTGCCAGCAGCTTCACTCCAACTAGCGGGGGCAGAAGAGATACGCAGTATTTT | CASSFTPTSGGRRDTQYF
TRBJ1-1 | TRBD1 | . | TRBV6-5 | TGTGCCAGCAGTCGGACAGGGCGGGTGAACACTGAAGCTTTCTTT | CASSRTGRVNTEAFF
TRBJ1-1 | TRBD1 | . | TRBV7-9 | TGTGCCAGCAGCTTCTTGGCCGGACAGGGCGAAGCTTTCTTT | CASSFLAGQGEAFF
TRBJ1-3 | . | . | TRBV2 | TGTGCCAGCCAAAATAGGGTAACACTCTCTGGAAACACCATATATTTT | CASQNRVTLSGNTIYF
TRBJ2-7 | . | . | TRBV5-1 | TGCGCCAGCAGCTTGGGGTGGGAATACGAGCAGTACTTC | CASSLGWEYEQYF
TRBJ1-6 | TRBD1 | . | TRBV7-2 | TGTGCCAGCAGCTCTAGGACAGGGCAGGATAATTCACCCCTCCACTTT | CASSSRTGQDNSPLHF
TRBJ1-6 | TRBD1 | few | TRBV7-2 | TGTGCCAGCAGATTCCGACAGGGGGGTTCACCCCTCCACTTT | CASRFRQGGSPLHF
TRBJ2-7 | TRBD2 | once | TRBV5-7 | TGTGCCAGCAGCCAGGGGGTTACTAGCGGGGCCTCCTACGAGCAGTACTTC | CASSQGVTSGASYEQYF
TRBJ2-2 | . | . | TRBV5-1 | TGCGCCAGCAGCTTAGAGACATCGAACACCGGGGAGCTGTTTTTT | CASSLETSNTGELFF
TRBJ1-3 | . | . | TRBV19 | TGTGCCAGTAGGTCGGACAAACTAGGGTCTGGAAACACCATATATTTT | CASRSDKLGSGNTIYF
TRBJ2-7 | . | . | TRBV7-8 | TGTGCCAGCAGCTTAAGGGCGGGGAGCTACGAGCAGTACTTC | CASSLRAGSYEQYF
TRBJ2-1 | TRBD1 | . | TRBV5-5 | TGTGCCAGCAGCCCTGGACAGGGGTGGAATGAGCAGTTCTTC | CASSPGQGWNEQFF
TRBJ2-1 | . | once | TRBV19 | TGTGCCAGTAGTATGAGGGGGGGTTACAATGAGCAGTTCTTC | CASSMRGGYNEQFF
TRBJ1-3 | . | . | TRBV10-3 | TGTGCCATCAGGCTCGACAGCCTACCTCACACCATATATTTT | CAIRLDSLPHTIYF